One sample yielded the 21 T cell receptor beta chains listed below, sequenced in a study of cytomegalovirus exposure and HLA in healthy donors. It was with 60 Vbeta and 13 Jbeta primers that the PCR ran. Assay: immunoSEQ multiplex PCR; the TCRdb copy retains only in-frame clones and omits some. The sample holds over 110,000 clones, under 85% seen once. Sequenced input: PBMCs. These receptors all come from a man between 18 and 29 years old in good health and CMV-seronegative.

The chain joins TRBV5-1 to TRBJ1-1, with 12 positions matching TRBD1. Germline V gene lookup returns CDR1 SGHRS and CDR2 YFSETQ. V trimming: 4 bases; J trimming: 11 bases; junction bases outside the gene matches: 12. The CDR3 has 15 residues. The CDR3 sequence is CASSPRDRGLAKAFF. The CDR3 nucleotides read TGCGCCAGCAGCCCGAGGGACAGGGGGCTGGCTAAGGCTTTCTTT.

The chain combines TRBV5-1 with TRBJ2-5; the D gene is possibly TRBD2 (5 bases). The CDR3 contains 13 residues. Germline CDR1 is SGHRS and CDR2 is YFSETQ. The V end was cut by 5 bases, the J end by 5 bases, with 13 bases between. The CDR3 nucleotides are TGCGCCAGCAGTCCGGGAAGTGGGGAGACCCAGTACTTC. Encoded protein: CASSPGSGETQYF.

This clone was counted a single time. The chain is built from TRBV7-9 and TRBJ1-1, with D possibly matching TRBD1 (6 bases). The V gene lost 5 bases and the J gene lost 1 base, with 14 bases spanning the gap. The CDR3 extends over 15 amino acids. The germline gives CDR1 SEHNR, CDR2 FQNEAQ (reference sequence). The CDR3, as DNA: TGTGCCAGCAGCCCCCCGGGACAAGCGAACACTGAAGCTTTCTTT. This encodes CASSPPGQANTEAFF.

This chain links TRBV5-1 with TRBJ2-6; 10 bases fit TRBD1. Looked up from germline, CDR1 is SGHRS and CDR2 is YFSETQ. The CDR3 length is 17 residues. Trimming removed 0 bases from V and 4 bases from J; junction bases left unmatched: 4. The CDR3 spells CASSLGQGAQGANVLTF. CDR3 nucleotide sequence: TGCGCCAGCAGCTTGGGACAGGGGGCGCAAGGGGCCAACGTCCTGACTTTC.

The chain uses TRBV5-1 and TRBJ1-2, with 7 bases that match TRBD1. V shed 3 bases and J 2 bases; nucleotides not matched to a gene: 7. The germline CDR1 and CDR2 sequences are SGHRS and YFSETQ. This CDR3 region has 15 residues. The CDR3 region is CASSSLTGQNYGYTF. The DNA of the CDR3 is TGCGCCAGCAGCTCCCTGACAGGGCAGAACTATGGCTACACCTTC.

V and J are TRBV19 and TRBJ2-5, with 11 bases identical to TRBD2. Germline trimming cut 2 bases from V and 12 bases from J; bases unmatched to any gene: 14. CDR3 length equals 16 residues. Germline lookup yields CDR1 LNHDA and CDR2 SQIVND (reference sequence). Here the CDR3 reads CASSISWTSGPRFKYF. For the CDR3, the DNA is TGTGCCAGTAGTATATCTTGGACTAGCGGGCCCCGTTTCAAGTACTTC.

The chain combines TRBV6-5 with TRBJ1-6; D unresolved. Trimming pared 5 bases from V and 6 bases from J, leaving 11 bases between. Germline loops: CDR1 MNHEY, CDR2 SVGAGI. The CDR3 sequence is 14 residues long. DNA of the CDR3: TGTGCCAGCAGTGGTCGCCAGGCTAATTCACCCCTCCACTTT. Translated, it gives CASSGRQANSPLHF.

The chain has TRBV7-2 and TRBJ2-3; 11 bases line up with TRBD2. The CDR3 is 17 amino acids. The germline V gene has CDR1 SGHTA and CDR2 FQGNSA. V trimming: 1 base; J trimming: 2 bases; junction bases outside the gene matches: 5. In nucleotides, the CDR3 is TGTGCCAGCAGCTTAGACCTAGCGGGGGGACTCACAGATACGCAGTATTTT. Translating it yields CASSLDLAGGLTDTQYF.

The CDR3 reads CASSLGRDREDQPQHF. The CDR3 DNA sequence: TGTGCCAGCAGCTTAGGCCGGGACAGGGAGGATCAGCCCCAGCATTTT. V gene TRBV7-9 combines with J gene TRBJ1-5; 9 bases line up with TRBD1. V lost 1 base, J lost 5 bases, and 6 bases stayed unmatched. The CDR3 has 16 residues. In germline, CDR1 is SEHNR, CDR2 FQNEAQ (reference sequence). The variable domain in full, completed from reference TRBV7-9 and TRBJ1-5, reads DTGVSQNPRHKITKRGQNVTFRCDPISEHNRLYWYRQTLGQGPEFLTYFQNEAQLEKSRLLSDRFSAERPKGSFSTLEIQRTEQGDSAMYLCASSLGRDREDQPQHFGDGTRLSIL.

The chain carries TRBV2 and TRBJ1-2; 9 bases are a match to TRBD1. This CDR3 has 15 residues. V was clipped by 5 bases and J by 3 bases; unmatched bases: 7. The germline CDR1 and CDR2 sequences are SNHLY and FYNNEI. CDR3 sequence (DNA): TGTGCCAGCAGTCAGGGACAGGGCCAGTACTATGGCTACACCTTC. It yields the protein CASSQGQGQYYGYTF.

The chain combines TRBV25-1 with TRBJ2-7; 7 bases line up with TRBD1. Trimming cost V 3 bases and J 4 bases; bases outside gene matches: 6. Germline values: CDR1 MGHDK, CDR2 SYGVNS. The CDR3 extends over 14 amino acids. The CDR3 here is CASSDRDRRYEQYF. The CDR3 DNA reads as TGTGCCAGCAGTGACCGGGACAGACGTTACGAGCAGTACTTC.

V usage is TRBV9 and J usage is TRBJ2-5, with 10 positions matching TRBD1. J gave up 4 bases and V 3 bases, and 9 bases lay outside the gene matches. CDR1 and CDR2 from the germline V gene are SGDLS and YYNGEE. This CDR3 has 16 residues. CDR3 DNA: TGTGCCAGCAGCGCACCGGGACAGGGGTTCGGAGAGACCCAGTACTTC. Residues: CASSAPGQGFGETQYF.

The V and J genes are TRBV25-1 and TRBJ1-2, with unresolved D. Germline-derived CDR1 and CDR2 are MGHDK and SYGVNS. The CDR3 is 12 residues long. V was cut by 4 bases and J by 9 bases, with 12 bases left in between. CDR3 DNA: TGTGCCAGCAGTGGAGGTTTCCAGAGCTACACCTTC. Protein: CASSGGFQSYTF.

Regarding this clone: At one end the junction does not follow the germline gene, possibly because of a read error. The chain is built from TRBV7-9 and TRBJ1-1; a weak D match, TRBD1 (5 bases). Germline CDR1 is SEHNR and CDR2 is FQNEAQ (reference sequence). This CDR3 is 13 amino acids long. CDR3 protein: CSSSPRRGKEAFF. CDR3 DNA sequence: TGTTCCAGCAGCCCCAGGCGGGGGAAGGAAGCTTTCTTT.

The chain combines TRBV7-9 with TRBJ2-7; weak D call: TRBD2 (5 bases). Trimming removed 1 base from V and 1 base from J, with 17 bases in between. The CDR3 runs 17 residues. Germline CDR1 and CDR2: SEHNR and FQNEAQ (reference sequence). The CDR3 sequence is CASSLERGLGISYEQYF. The CDR3 nucleotides are TGTGCCAGCAGCTTAGAACGGGGTTTGGGGATTTCCTACGAGCAGTACTTC.

This chain uses TRBV5-6 with TRBJ1-1; perhaps TRBD1 as D (5 bases). Germline V CDR1 and CDR2: SGHDT, YYEEEE. V gave up 0 bases and J gave up 0 bases, with 9 bases separating them. The CDR3 sequence is 15 residues long. The CDR3 coding sequence is TGTGCCAGCAGCTTGGGACAGTTCATGAACACTGAAGCTTTCTTT. Translation: CASSLGQFMNTEAFF.

The chain joins TRBV4-3 to TRBJ2-2; D possibly corresponds to TRBD1 (6 bases). The CDR3 is 16 residues long. The V end was cut by 0 bases, the J end by 5 bases, with 13 bases between. Germline CDR1 reads LGHNA; CDR2 reads YSLEER. This chain's CDR3 is CASSQDLYRVTGELFF. In DNA, the CDR3 is TGCGCCAGCAGCCAAGACCTTTACAGGGTAACCGGGGAGCTGTTTTTT.

This chain joins TRBV2 and TRBJ2-1, with a weak D call TRBD1 (5 bases). Germline CDR1 SNHLY, CDR2 FYNNEI. Trimming took 4 bases from V and 7 from J, leaving 14 bases between them. The CDR3 runs to 14 residues. CDR3 nucleotide sequence: TGTGCCAGCAGTGCAGGGTTCATCGGGAATGAGCAGTTCTTC. Translation: CASSAGFIGNEQFF.

The gene calls are TRBV5-1 and TRBJ2-7; tentatively, D is TRBD2 (6 bases). This CDR3 contains 13 residues. The germline gives CDR1 SGHRS, CDR2 YFSETQ. V was trimmed by 4 bases and J by 4 bases, leaving 12 bases between them. CDR3 in amino acids: CASSKGREYEQYF. CDR3 bases: TGCGCCAGCAGCAAAGGACGGGAGTACGAGCAGTACTTC.

V is TRBV9 and J is TRBJ2-7, with D possibly matching TRBD2 (5 bases). The V end lost 0 bases, the J end lost 2 bases, and 9 bases lay between the germline ends. CDR1 and CDR2 (germline): SGDLS, YYNGEE. CDR3 length: 14 amino acids. The CDR3 reads CASSVGEKTYEQYF. As DNA, the CDR3 is TGTGCCAGCAGCGTAGGGGAGAAGACCTACGAGCAGTACTTC.

V and J are TRBV5-5 and TRBJ1-1; possibly TRBD1 for D (6 bases). CDR3 length: 17 residues. The germline CDR1 and CDR2 sequences are SGHKS and YYEKEE (reference sequence). V lost 2 bases and J 2 bases, leaving 19 bases between the germline ends. The DNA for the CDR3 is TGTGCCAGCAGCTTTACAGGGCCTTTTAGTACTAACACTGAAGCTTTCTTT. The encoded protein is CASSFTGPFSTNTEAFF.